The next 20 T cell receptor beta chains were all read from a single sample in a study of cytomegalovirus exposure and HLA in healthy donors. Assay: immunoSEQ multiplex PCR; the TCRdb copy retains only in-frame clones and omits some. The table lists around 130,000 clones, around 92% of them singletons, with about 3.7% in the top ten. The specimen sequenced was PBMCs. The receptors derive from a man younger than 45 in good health and CMV-seronegative.

The V gene is TRBV5-5, the J gene TRBJ1-5; 7 nucleotides line up with TRBD1. The germline V gene encodes CDR1 SGHKS and CDR2 YYEKEE (reference sequence). Trimming removed 3 bases from V and 3 bases from J; junction bases left unmatched: 6. This CDR3 has 15 amino acids. The CDR3 coding sequence is TGTGCCAGCAGCTCCGGACAGGTCCTCAATCAGCCCCAGCATTTT. Translated, it gives CASSSGQVLNQPQHF.

The rearrangement joins TRBV6-5 to TRBJ2-5; D gene uncertain. Germline V CDR1 and CDR2: MNHEY, SVGAGI. The CDR3 loop spans 11 amino acids. V was shortened by 6 bases and J by 7 bases, with 9 bases between the two germline ends. This CDR3 is CASSRLGTQYF. The DNA for the CDR3 is TGTGCCAGCAGCCGACTTGGGACCCAGTACTTC.

This clone was seen just once. This chain links TRBV6-1 with TRBJ2-7; D remains ambiguous. Germline V gene sequence: CDR1 MNHNS, CDR2 SASEGT. The CDR3 runs to 14 residues. V lost 6 bases to trimming and J lost 8 bases, with 20 bases between them. This CDR3 is CASRETFSHAKQYF. In nucleotides, the CDR3 is TGTGCCAGCAGAGAAACTTTTTCCCATGCAAAGCAGTACTTC.

The chain is built from TRBV27 and TRBJ2-1, with TRBD2 matching over 16 bases. V shed 7 bases and J 8 bases; nucleotides not matched to a gene: 2. The CDR3 length is 14 residues. Germline V gene data show CDR1 as MNHEY and CDR2 as SMNVEV (reference sequence). The CDR3 DNA reads as TGTGCCAGCACCGGGACTAGCGGGGGGGATGAGCAGTTCTTC. Translating gives CASTGTSGGDEQFF.

The genes are TRBV18 and TRBJ2-2; a weak D match, TRBD1 (6 bases). Trimming pared 8 bases from V and 0 bases from J, leaving 7 bases between. From germline, CDR1 is KGHSH and CDR2 LQKENI. The CDR3 length is 13 residues. CDR3 amino acids: CASRTANTGELFF. CDR3 DNA: TGTGCCAGCAGGACAGCGAACACCGGGGAGCTGTTTTTT.

A few counts support this clone. The gene calls are TRBV5-8 and TRBJ2-7; D remains unclear. The CDR3 spans 13 residues. Germline lookup yields CDR1 SGHTS and CDR2 YDEGEE. V dropped 0 bases and J dropped 5 bases, with 9 bases sitting between them. The CDR3 reads CASSLVGANEQYF. The DNA for the CDR3 is TGTGCCAGCAGCTTGGTCGGAGCCAACGAGCAGTACTTC.

With regard to this clone: The same CDR3 is also encoded by other DNA sequences in this sample. The rearrangement uses TRBV7-9 and TRBJ2-7; TRBD1 is a possible D gene (6 bases). CDR1 SEHNR and CDR2 FQNEAQ come from the germline V gene (reference sequence). The CDR3 loop spans 13 amino acids. V lost 5 bases and J 2 bases, leaving 10 bases between the germline ends. CDR3 loop: CASSPTGTYEQYF. In nucleotides, the CDR3 is TGTGCCAGCAGCCCGACAGGAACCTACGAGCAGTACTTC.

The V and J genes are TRBV5-4 and TRBJ2-2; 10 bases align to TRBD1. V dropped 4 bases and J dropped 2; count of bases not matched to a gene: 2. The germline V gene encodes CDR1 SGHNT and CDR2 YYREEE (reference sequence). There are 15 residues in the CDR3. The CDR3: CASSRDRGNTGELFF. CDR3 nucleotides: TGTGCCAGCAGCCGGGACAGGGGTAACACCGGGGAGCTGTTTTTT.

The genes are TRBV21-1 and TRBJ1-5; the D segment call TRBD1 is taken from the table without a DNA check. TRBV21-1 corresponds to a pseudogene. This CDR3 has 17 amino acids. In DNA form, the CDR3 reads TGTGCCAGCAGCAAATTTTTCGAGGACCAGGGGAATCAGCCCCAGCATTTT. It is translated as CASSKFFEDQGNQPQHF.

The genes are TRBV18 and TRBJ1-6; D may be TRBD1 (5 bases). The CDR3 length is 14 residues. Trimming shortened V by 4 bases and J by 7 bases, and 11 bases separated the two germline ends. Germline V gene lookup returns CDR1 KGHSH and CDR2 LQKENI. The CDR3 DNA reads TGTGCCAGCTCACTCCGGGGGTCGAATTCACCCCTCCACTTT. Amino acids: CASSLRGSNSPLHF.

The chain combines TRBV2 with TRBJ2-1, with TRBD2 as a possible D gene (6 bases). V lost 7 bases and J lost 4, with 14 bases in between. CDR1 SNHLY and CDR2 FYNNEI come from the germline V gene. This CDR3 region has 14 residues. The CDR3: CASNPGLHYNEQFF. The CDR3 DNA follows: TGTGCCAGCAATCCGGGACTCCATTACAATGAGCAGTTCTTC.

In this sample, this clone turned up a few times. V gene TRBV10-2 combines with J gene TRBJ2-7, with 10 bases matching TRBD1. This CDR3 region has 14 residues. Germline CDR1 is WSHSY and CDR2 is SAAADI. V lost 5 bases to trimming and J lost 7 bases; unmatched junction nucleotides: 8. The CDR3 DNA is TGCGCCAGCAGTTTGCGGACAGGGGGTTGGGAGCAGTACTTC. Translation: CASSLRTGGWEQYF.

The chain carries TRBV6-6 and TRBJ2-7, with 11 bases matching TRBD1. The V and J ends lost 2 bases and 7 bases, in that order; junction bases with no gene match: 4. This CDR3 contains 14 residues. CDR1 MNHNY and CDR2 SVGAGI come from the germline V gene (reference sequence). The CDR3 protein is CASSYLGTGGEQYF. The CDR3 DNA sequence: TGTGCCAGCAGTTACCTGGGGACAGGGGGAGAGCAGTACTTC.

The chain is built from TRBV4-2 and TRBJ1-6; TRBD1 matches 7 bases. The CDR3 length is 15 residues. Losses at the gene ends were 1 base for V and 7 bases for J; bases not matched to a gene: 4. Germline CDR1 LGHNA, CDR2 YNFKEQ. This CDR3 reads CASSQAGQRNSPLHF. For the CDR3, the DNA is TGTGCCAGCAGCCAAGCGGGACAGCGGAATTCACCCCTCCACTTT.

By sample share, this clone is medium-sized. This chain uses TRBV4-2 with TRBJ2-2; TRBD2 matches 11 bases. The V gene's germline CDR1 is LGHNA and CDR2 YNFKEQ. V was pared by 0 bases and J by 6 bases, with 0 bases of the junction left unmatched. CDR3 length equals 15 residues. The CDR3 DNA is TGTGCCAGCAGCCAAGATAGCGGGGGGGCCGGGGAGCTGTTTTTT. Protein sequence: CASSQDSGGAGELFF.

The chain combines TRBV13 with TRBJ2-3; 7 bases map to TRBD1. The length of the CDR3 is 15 residues. Per the germline V gene, CDR1 is PRHDT and CDR2 is FYEKMQ (reference sequence). Trimming at V came to 5 bases and at J to 2 bases, leaving 7 bases not matched to a gene. The CDR3 coding sequence is TGTGCCAGCAGCAAGGGACAGTTATCCACAGATACGCAGTATTTT. The encoded protein is CASSKGQLSTDTQYF.

V is TRBV4-1 and J is TRBJ2-3; 10 nucleotides align to TRBD2. Unmatched junction bases numbered 5, after V lost 1 base and J lost 1 base. CDR3 length equals 17 residues. The germline V gene encodes CDR1 MGHRA and CDR2 YSYEKL. The CDR3: CASSQGSGLAGTDTQYF. The CDR3 bases are TGCGCCAGCAGCCAAGGCAGCGGACTAGCGGGCACAGATACGCAGTATTTT.

This clone was seen just once. This rearrangement joins TRBV19 to TRBJ1-1; TRBD1 agrees at 8 bases. The trim removed 6 bases at V and 1 base at J, leaving 7 bases unmatched. The CDR3 sequence is 15 residues long. CDR1 is LNHDA, CDR2 SQIVND, per germline (reference sequence). For the CDR3, the DNA is TGTGCCAGTAGCCCGATGACAGGGGCGAACACTGAAGCTTTCTTT. The encoded protein is CASSPMTGANTEAFF.

CDR3 residues: CASSRWQANTGELFF. CDR3 nucleotides: TGTGCCAGCAGTCGCTGGCAGGCGAACACCGGGGAGCTGTTTTTT. V usage is TRBV25-1 and J usage is TRBJ2-2, with D unresolved. This CDR3 contains 15 residues. V was trimmed by 5 bases and J by 0 bases, leaving 10 bases between them. Per the germline V gene, CDR1 is MGHDK and CDR2 is SYGVNS.

The chain recombines TRBV6-5 with TRBJ1-5; D is undetermined. The germline V and J ends were trimmed by 5 bases and 4 bases, with 6 bases remaining between them. CDR1 and CDR2 from the germline V gene are MNHEY and SVGAGI. CDR3 size: 12 residues. The CDR3 is CASSTLNQPQHF. The CDR3 bases are TGTGCCAGCAGTACCCTAAATCAGCCCCAGCATTTT.